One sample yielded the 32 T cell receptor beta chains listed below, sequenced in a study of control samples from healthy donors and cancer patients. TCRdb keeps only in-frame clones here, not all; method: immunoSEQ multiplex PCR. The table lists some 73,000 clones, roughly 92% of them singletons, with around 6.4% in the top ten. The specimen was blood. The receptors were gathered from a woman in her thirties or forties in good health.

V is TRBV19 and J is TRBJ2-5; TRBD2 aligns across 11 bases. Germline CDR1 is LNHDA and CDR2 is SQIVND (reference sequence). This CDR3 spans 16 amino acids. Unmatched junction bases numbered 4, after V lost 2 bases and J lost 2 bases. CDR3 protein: CASSISVAGGQETQYF. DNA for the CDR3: TGTGCCAGTAGTATAAGTGTAGCGGGAGGGCAAGAGACCCAGTACTTC.

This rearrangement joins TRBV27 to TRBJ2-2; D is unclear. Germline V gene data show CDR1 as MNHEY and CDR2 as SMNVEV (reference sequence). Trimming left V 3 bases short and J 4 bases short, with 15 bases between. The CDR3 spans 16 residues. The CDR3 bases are TGTGCCAGCAGTTTTCAAACGCCCGACCTCACCGGGGAGCTGTTTTTT. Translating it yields CASSFQTPDLTGELFF.

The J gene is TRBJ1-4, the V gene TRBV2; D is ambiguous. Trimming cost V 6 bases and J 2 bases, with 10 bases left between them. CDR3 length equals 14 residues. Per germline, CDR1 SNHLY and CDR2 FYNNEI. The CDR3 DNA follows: TGTGCCAGCAGGAAGGTAGCCACTAATGAAAAACTGTTTTTT. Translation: CASRKVATNEKLFF. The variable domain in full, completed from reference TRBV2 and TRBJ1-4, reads EPEVTQTPSHQVTQMGQEVILRCVPISNHLYFYWYRQILGQKVEFLVSFYNNEISEKSEIFDDQFSVERPDGSNFTLKIRSTKLEDSAMYFCASRKVATNEKLFFGSGTQLSVL.

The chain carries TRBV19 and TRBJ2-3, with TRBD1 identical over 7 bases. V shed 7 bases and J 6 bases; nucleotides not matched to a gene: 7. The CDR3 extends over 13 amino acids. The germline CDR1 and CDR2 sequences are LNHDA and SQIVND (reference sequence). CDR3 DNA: TGTGCCAGTAATAGGGGGCGAGAGGATACGCAGTATTTT. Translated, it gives CASNRGREDTQYF.

CDR3 sequence (DNA): TGTGCCAGTACGGGGGGCCCGGGGCCGACCTACGAGCAGTACTTC. This sequence encodes CASTGGPGPTYEQYF. The chain is built from TRBV6-5 and TRBJ2-7, with D maybe TRBD2 (7 bases). Trimming left V 9 bases short and J 2 bases short, with 20 bases between. CDR1 MNHEY and CDR2 SVGAGI come from the germline V gene. CDR3 length: 15 residues.

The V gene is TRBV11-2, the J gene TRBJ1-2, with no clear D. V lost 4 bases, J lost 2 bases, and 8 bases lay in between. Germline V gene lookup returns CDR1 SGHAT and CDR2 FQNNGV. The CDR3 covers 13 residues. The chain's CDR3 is CASSSSGNYGYTF. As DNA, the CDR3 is TGTGCCAGCAGCTCCTCGGGCAACTATGGCTACACCTTC.

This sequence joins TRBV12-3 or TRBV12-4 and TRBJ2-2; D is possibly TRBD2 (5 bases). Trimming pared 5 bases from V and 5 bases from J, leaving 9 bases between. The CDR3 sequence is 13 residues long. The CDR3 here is CASSTRETGELFF. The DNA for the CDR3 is TGTGCCAGCAGTACTAGAGAAACCGGGGAGCTGTTTTTT.

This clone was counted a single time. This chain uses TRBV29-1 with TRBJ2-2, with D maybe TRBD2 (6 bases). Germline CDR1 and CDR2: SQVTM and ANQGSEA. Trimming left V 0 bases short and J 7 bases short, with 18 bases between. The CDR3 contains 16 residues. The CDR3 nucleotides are TGCAGCGTTGAAGATCGACCCGGGGGAATCAACGGGGAGCTGTTTTTT. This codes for CSVEDRPGGINGELFF.

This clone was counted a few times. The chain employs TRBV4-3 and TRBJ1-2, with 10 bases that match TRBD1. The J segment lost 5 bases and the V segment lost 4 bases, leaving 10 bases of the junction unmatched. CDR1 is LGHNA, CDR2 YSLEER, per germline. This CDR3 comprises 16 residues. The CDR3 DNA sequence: TGCGCCAGCAGCCCAGCTGCGACAGGGGGCAAGTATGGCTACACCTTC. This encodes CASSPAATGGKYGYTF.

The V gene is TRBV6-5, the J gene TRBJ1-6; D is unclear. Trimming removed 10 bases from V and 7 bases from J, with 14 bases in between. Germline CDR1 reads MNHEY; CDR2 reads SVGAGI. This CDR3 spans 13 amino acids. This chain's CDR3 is CAIATAKNSPLHF. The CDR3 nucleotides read TGTGCCATCGCGACTGCAAAGAATTCACCCCTCCACTTT.

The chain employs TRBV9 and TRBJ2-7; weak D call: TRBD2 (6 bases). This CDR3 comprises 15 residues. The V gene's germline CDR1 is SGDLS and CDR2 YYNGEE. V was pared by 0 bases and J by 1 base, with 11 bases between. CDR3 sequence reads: CASSVAPGDSYEQYF. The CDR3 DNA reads TGTGCCAGCAGCGTAGCACCGGGGGATTCCTACGAGCAGTACTTC.

The CDR3 protein is CASSQVLAGQDTQYF. The DNA for the CDR3 is TGTGCCAGCAGCCAAGTCTTAGCGGGGCAAGATACGCAGTATTTT. The rearrangement joins TRBV3-1 (or the pseudogene TRBV3-2) to TRBJ2-3, with 8 bases lining up with TRBD2. This CDR3 region has 15 residues. The germline gives CDR1 LGHDT, CDR2 YNNKEL (reference sequence). The trim removed 1 base at V and 5 bases at J, leaving 5 bases unmatched.

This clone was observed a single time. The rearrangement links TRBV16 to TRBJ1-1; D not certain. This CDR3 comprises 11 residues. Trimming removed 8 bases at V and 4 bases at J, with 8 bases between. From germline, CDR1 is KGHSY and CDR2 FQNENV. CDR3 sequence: CASVVATEAFF. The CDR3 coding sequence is TGTGCCAGCGTGGTGGCCACTGAAGCTTTCTTT.

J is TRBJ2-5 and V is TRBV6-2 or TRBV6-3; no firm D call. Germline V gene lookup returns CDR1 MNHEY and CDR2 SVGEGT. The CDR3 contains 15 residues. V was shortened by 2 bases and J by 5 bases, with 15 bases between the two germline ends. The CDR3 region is CASSYNKMGSETQYF. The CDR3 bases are TGTGCCAGCAGTTACAACAAGATGGGGTCGGAGACCCAGTACTTC.

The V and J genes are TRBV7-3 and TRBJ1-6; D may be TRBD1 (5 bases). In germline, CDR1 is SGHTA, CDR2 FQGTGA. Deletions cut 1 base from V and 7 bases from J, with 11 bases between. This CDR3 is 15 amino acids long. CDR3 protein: CASSLRAGTNSPLHF. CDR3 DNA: TGTGCCAGCAGCTTAAGGGCAGGGACGAATTCACCCCTCCACTTT. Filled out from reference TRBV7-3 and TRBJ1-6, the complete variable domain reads GAGVSQTPSNKVTEKGKYVELRCDPISGHTALYWYRQSLGQGPEFLIYFQGTGAADDSGLPNDRFFAVRPEGSVSTLKIQRTERGDSAVYLCASSLRAGTNSPLHFGNGTRLTVT.

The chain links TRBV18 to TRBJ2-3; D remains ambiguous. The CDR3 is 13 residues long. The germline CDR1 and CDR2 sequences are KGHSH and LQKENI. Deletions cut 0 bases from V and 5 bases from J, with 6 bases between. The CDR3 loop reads CASSPPGIDTQYF. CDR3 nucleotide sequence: TGTGCCAGCTCACCACCGGGGATAGATACGCAGTATTTT.

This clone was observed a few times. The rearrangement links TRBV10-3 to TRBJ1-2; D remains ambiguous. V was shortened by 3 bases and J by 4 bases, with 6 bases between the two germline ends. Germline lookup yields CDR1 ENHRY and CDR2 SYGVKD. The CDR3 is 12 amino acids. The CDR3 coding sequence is TGTGCCATCAGTGACCTCACCTATGGCTACACCTTC. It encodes CAISDLTYGYTF.

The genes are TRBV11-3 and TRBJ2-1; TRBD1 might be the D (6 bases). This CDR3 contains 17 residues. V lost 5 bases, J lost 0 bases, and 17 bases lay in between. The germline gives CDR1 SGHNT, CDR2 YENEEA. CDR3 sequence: CASSPVTGQSSYNEQFF. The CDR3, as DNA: TGTGCCAGCAGCCCCGTCACGGGACAAAGCTCCTACAATGAGCAGTTCTTC.

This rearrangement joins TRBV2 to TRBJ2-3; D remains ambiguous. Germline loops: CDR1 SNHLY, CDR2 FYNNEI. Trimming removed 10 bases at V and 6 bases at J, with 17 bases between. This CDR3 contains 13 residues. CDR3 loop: CATPGGVVDTQYF. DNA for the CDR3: TGTGCCACTCCGGGTGGGGTTGTGGATACGCAGTATTTT.

CDR3 sequence reads: CASRVQTDTQYF. CDR3 DNA: TGTGCCAGCAGGGTTCAGACAGATACGCAGTATTTT. The chain has TRBV12-3 or TRBV12-4 and TRBJ2-3; no firm D call. V was pared by 6 bases and J by 3 bases, with 7 bases between. This CDR3 has 12 amino acids.

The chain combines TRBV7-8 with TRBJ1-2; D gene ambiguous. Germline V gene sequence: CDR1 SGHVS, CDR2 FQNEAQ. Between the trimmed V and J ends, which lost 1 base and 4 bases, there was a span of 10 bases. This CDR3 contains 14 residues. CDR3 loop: CASSLDIRIYGYTF. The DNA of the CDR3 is TGTGCCAGCAGCTTAGATATCAGGATCTATGGCTACACCTTC.

CDR3 nucleotides: TGTGCCAGCTCAGGCAGGGAGGCCACTGAAGCTTTCTTT. Its protein product is CASSGREATEAFF. The rearrangement joins TRBV18 to TRBJ1-1; D is perhaps TRBD1 (5 bases). The CDR3 contains 13 residues. CDR1 and CDR2 (germline): KGHSH, LQKENI. The V gene lost 5 bases and the J gene lost 4 bases, with 11 bases spanning the gap.

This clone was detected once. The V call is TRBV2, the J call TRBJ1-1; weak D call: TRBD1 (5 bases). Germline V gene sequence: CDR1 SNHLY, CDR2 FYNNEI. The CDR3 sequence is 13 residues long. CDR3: CAGGRDQNTEAFF. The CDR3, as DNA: TGTGCAGGCGGGAGGGACCAGAACACTGAAGCTTTCTTT.

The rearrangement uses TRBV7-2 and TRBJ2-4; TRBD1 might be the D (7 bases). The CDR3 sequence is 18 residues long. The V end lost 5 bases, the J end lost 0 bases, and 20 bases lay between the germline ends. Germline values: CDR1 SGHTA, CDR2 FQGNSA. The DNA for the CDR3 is TGTGCCAGCAGCATCGCGGGACAGATTTCTCTAGCCAAAAACATTCAGTACTTC. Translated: CASSIAGQISLAKNIQYF.

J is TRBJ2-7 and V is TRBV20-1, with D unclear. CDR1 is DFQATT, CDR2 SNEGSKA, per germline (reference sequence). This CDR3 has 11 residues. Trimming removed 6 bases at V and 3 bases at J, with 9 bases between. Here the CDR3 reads CSAIYIYEQYF. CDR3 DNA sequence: TGCAGTGCGATCTACATCTACGAGCAGTACTTC.

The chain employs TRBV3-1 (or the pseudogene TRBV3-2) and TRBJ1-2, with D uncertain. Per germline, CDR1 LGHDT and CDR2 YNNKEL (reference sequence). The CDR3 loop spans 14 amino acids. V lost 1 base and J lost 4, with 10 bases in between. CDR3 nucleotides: TGTGCCAGCAGCCAAGGAGGAGGATCCTATGGCTACACCTTC. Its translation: CASSQGGGSYGYTF.

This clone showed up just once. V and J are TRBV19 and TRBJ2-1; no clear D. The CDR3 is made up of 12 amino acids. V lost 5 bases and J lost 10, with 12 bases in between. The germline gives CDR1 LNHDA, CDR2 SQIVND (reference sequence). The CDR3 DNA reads TGTGCCAGTAGTGGATCCCCGCGAGAGCAGTTCTTC. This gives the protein CASSGSPREQFF. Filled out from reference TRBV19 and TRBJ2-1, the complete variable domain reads DGGITQSPKYLFRKEGQNVTLSCEQNLNHDAMYWYRQDPGQGLRLIYYSQIVNDFQKGDIAEGYSVSREKKESFPLTVTSAQKNPTAFYLCASSGSPREQFFGPGTRLTVL.

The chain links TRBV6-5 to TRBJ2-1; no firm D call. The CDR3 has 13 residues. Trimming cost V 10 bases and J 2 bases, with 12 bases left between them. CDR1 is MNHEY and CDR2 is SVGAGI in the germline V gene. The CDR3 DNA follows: TGTGCCACCAAGGGAAACCCCTACAATGAGCAGTTCTTC. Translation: CATKGNPYNEQFF.

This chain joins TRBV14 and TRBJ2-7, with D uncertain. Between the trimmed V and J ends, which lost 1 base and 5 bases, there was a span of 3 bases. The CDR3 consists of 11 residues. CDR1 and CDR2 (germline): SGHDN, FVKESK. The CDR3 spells CASSQADEQYF. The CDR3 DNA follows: TGTGCCAGCAGCCAAGCCGACGAGCAGTACTTC.

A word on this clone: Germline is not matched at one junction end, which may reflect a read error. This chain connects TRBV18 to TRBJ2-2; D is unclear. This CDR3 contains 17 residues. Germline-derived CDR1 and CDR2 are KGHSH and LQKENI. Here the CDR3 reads CASSLGTPSLNAGELFF. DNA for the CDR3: TGTGCCAGCTCACTCGGAACACCGAGCTTGAACGCCGGGGAGCTGTTTTTT.

CDR3 protein: CASSLPQGAIYF. CDR3 sequence (DNA): TGTGCCAGTAGTCTCCCTCAAGGGGCCATATATTTT. The rearrangement uses TRBV19 and TRBJ1-3, with D possibly TRBD1 on 5 matching bases. CDR1 is LNHDA, CDR2 SQIVND, per germline (reference sequence). The CDR3 consists of 12 residues. Trimming took off 5 bases at V and 11 bases at J, with 13 bases between the two ends.

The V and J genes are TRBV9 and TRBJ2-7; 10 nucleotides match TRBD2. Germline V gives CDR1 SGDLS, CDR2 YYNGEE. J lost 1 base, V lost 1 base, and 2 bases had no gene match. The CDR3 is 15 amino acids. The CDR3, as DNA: TGTGCCAGCAGCGTATTAGCGGGGGGATCCTACGAGCAGTACTTC. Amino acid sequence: CASSVLAGGSYEQYF.